The T cell receptor (beta chain) under discussion was sequenced for a study of Ad26.COV2.S vaccination and SARS-CoV-2 variants. Study in general: COV1001, an Ad26.COV2.S trial, supplied this vaccine-arm donor. Donor got 5x10^10 or 1x10^11 viral particles of Ad26.COV2.S.

Regarding this clone: The antigen remains undetermined.

Study findings and constraints: Vaccinated individuals (as opposed to placebo recipients) had higher spike-specific TCR breadth.

Profiling relied on immunoSEQ multiplex PCR, and the TCRdb table lists in-frame clones only, not all of them. The sample yields 400,000 to 450,000 clones, around nine tenths seen once. Germline V lookup: CDR1 MNHEY, CDR2 SMNVEV (reference sequence). The CDR3 runs to 14 residues. V trimming: 6 bases; J trimming: 5 bases; junction bases outside the gene matches: 6. The treatment was: about 20 received Ad26.COV2.S at low or high dose, single or two shots; 5 received placebo; per-sample allocation not given. Samples came from day 63 after the first vaccine or placebo injection. This receptor was obtained from a person between 18 and 65 years old who received the Ad26.COV2.S COVID-19 vaccine or a placebo. The chain combines TRBV27 with TRBJ2-5; the match to TRBD1 covers 10 bases. The sample consisted of peripheral blood, taken in a trial of Ad26.COV2.S vaccine versus placebo. CDR3 DNA sequence: TGTGCCAGCAGGATGACAGGGGGCCGGGAGACCCAGTACTTC. This sequence encodes CASRMTGGRETQYF.